The clone carrying this T cell receptor beta chain appeared once. Its antigen is still unknown. The CDR3 has 17 amino acids. J gave up 7 bases and V 4 bases, and 13 bases lay outside the gene matches. CDR1 and CDR2 from the germline V gene are WNHNN and SYGVQD (reference sequence). The sample originates from a study of OX40 agonist ivuxolimab in advanced cancers. Profiled with immunoSEQ multiplex PCR; TCRdb holds only in-frame clones, not every one. The sample includes roughly 24,000 clones, 84% of them seen just once. Study-wide results and caveats: Low normalized clonal expansion also occurred in some nonresponding patients.

The chain has TRBV10-1 and TRBJ2-2; 9 bases map to TRBD1. Here the sequenced sample was CD4+ or CD8+ T cells sorted from blood, taken in a trial of the OX40 agonist ivuxolimab. The clonotype originates from an adult with an advanced solid tumor such as melanoma, head and neck, liver or kidney cancer. DNA for the CDR3: TGCGCCAGCAGTGTGACCCGGGACAGGGTTATCGGCGGGGAGCTGTTTTTT. Translation: CASSVTRDRVIGGELFF.